Each of the 17 T cell receptor beta chains below was sequenced from the same sample in a study of early stage breast cancer tumors (dated by TCRdb to the late 2010s). Libraries came from the immunoSEQ multiplex PCR assay. TCRdb's version of the immuneACCESS table is confined to in-frame rearrangements and falls short of the full clone set. An unresolved V gene accounts for under half of the shortfall where checked; the remainder is of unknown origin. Within this sample are fewer than 70,000 clones, with 60% to 85% of them counted one time only. Roughly 3.4% of the sample rests with the top ten. The material sequenced was blood. These receptors all come from a person under 45 with breast cancer.

The chain has TRBV21-1 and TRBJ2-7; the table names TRBD2, a call not compared with the DNA. TRBV21-1 is flagged as a pseudogene. The CDR3 totals 13 residues. CDR3 region: CASTIGRGGDEYF. The CDR3 DNA reads as TGTGCCAGCACCATAGGGCGCGGGGGTGATGAGTACTTC.

This chain joins TRBV10-1 and TRBJ1-1, with a tentative D call TRBD1 (5 bases). The CDR3 is made up of 15 amino acids. CDR1 is WNHNN, CDR2 SYGVQD, per germline (reference sequence). The germline V and J ends were trimmed by 0 bases and 3 bases, with 11 bases remaining between them. Here the CDR3 reads CASSESTGTHTEAFF. CDR3 in DNA: TGCGCCAGCAGTGAGTCGACGGGGACGCACACTGAAGCTTTCTTT.

V and J are TRBV19 and TRBJ1-2; 9 bases align to TRBD1. Per the germline V gene, CDR1 is LNHDA and CDR2 is SQIVND (reference sequence). The CDR3 contains 14 residues. Losses at the gene ends were 4 bases for V and 4 bases for J; bases not matched to a gene: 4. CDR3 region: CASSKDRGPYGYTF. For the CDR3, the DNA is TGTGCCAGTAGTAAGGACAGGGGACCCTATGGCTACACCTTC.

This clone was detected only a few times. The V call is TRBV7-2, the J call TRBJ2-7; weak D call: TRBD2 (6 bases). The CDR3 has 13 residues. V lost 2 bases to trimming and J lost 6 bases, with 11 bases between them. Germline V gene lookup returns CDR1 SGHTA and CDR2 FQGNSA. Here the CDR3 reads CASSLRELGEQYF. In DNA, the CDR3 is TGTGCCAGCAGCTTACGGGAGCTGGGCGAGCAGTACTTC.

This clone showed up just once. This chain uses TRBV5-6 with TRBJ2-7; D remains ambiguous. The length of the CDR3 is 14 residues. Trimming pared 3 bases from V and 3 bases from J, leaving 13 bases between. Germline V gene lookup returns CDR1 SGHDT and CDR2 YYEEEE. CDR3 DNA sequence: TGTGCCAGCAGCTCCCTCGGGTCTAGCTACGAGCAGTACTTC. This gives the protein CASSSLGSSYEQYF. The full variable domain, its missing parts supplied by reference TRBV5-6 and TRBJ2-7, is DAGVTQSPTHLIKTRGQQVTLRCSPKSGHDTVSWYQQALGQGPQFIFQYYEEEERQRGNFPDRFSGHQFPNYSSELNVNALLLGDSALYLCASSSLGSSYEQYFGPGTRLTVT.

This clone was seen more than once but under ten times. The genes are TRBV7-2 and TRBJ1-2; D ambiguous. The CDR3 has 14 residues. Trimming pared 1 base from V and 4 bases from J, leaving 10 bases between. In germline, CDR1 is SGHTA, CDR2 FQGNSA. The CDR3 spells CASSLGGRLYGYTF. The CDR3 DNA reads as TGTGCCAGCAGCTTAGGAGGACGCCTCTATGGCTACACCTTC.

This chain links TRBV19 with TRBJ2-3; 9 nucleotides match TRBD1. Germline CDR1 and CDR2: LNHDA and SQIVND (reference sequence). The ends lost 6 bases at V and 6 bases at J; junction bases unmatched: 7. This CDR3 has 14 amino acids. CDR3 region: CASRPDRGVDTQYF. DNA of the CDR3: TGTGCCAGTAGGCCCGACAGGGGGGTCGATACGCAGTATTTT.

This chain uses TRBV7-3 with TRBJ2-3; 10 bases align to TRBD2. Germline trimming cut 5 bases from V and 2 bases from J; bases unmatched to any gene: 4. In germline, CDR1 is SGHTA, CDR2 FQGTGA. The CDR3 loop spans 15 amino acids. This CDR3 is CASSQGLADTDTQYF. CDR3 nucleotides: TGTGCCAGCAGCCAAGGACTAGCGGACACAGATACGCAGTATTTT.

The V gene is TRBV19, the J gene TRBJ2-2, with 13 bases that match TRBD2. CDR3 length: 16 amino acids. Losses at the gene ends were 6 bases for V and 2 bases for J; bases not matched to a gene: 3. Germline lookup yields CDR1 LNHDA and CDR2 SQIVND (reference sequence). The CDR3 region has the DNA TGTGCCAGTAGAGGGGGACTAGCGGGAAACACCGGGGAGCTGTTTTTT. Its translation: CASRGGLAGNTGELFF. Full variable domain (missing parts from reference TRBV19 and TRBJ2-2): DGGITQSPKYLFRKEGQNVTLSCEQNLNHDAMYWYRQDPGQGLRLIYYSQIVNDFQKGDIAEGYSVSREKKESFPLTVTSAQKNPTAFYLCASRGGLAGNTGELFFGEGSRLTVL.

The chain carries TRBV4-1 and TRBJ2-7; TRBD2 agrees at 14 bases. CDR3 length: 19 residues. The trim removed 3 bases at V and 1 base at J, leaving 11 bases unmatched. Germline loops: CDR1 MGHRA, CDR2 YSYEKL. CDR3 coding DNA: TGCGCCAGCAGCCAGAAGGGGGGACTAGCGGGAGTGGGATCCTACGAGCAGTACTTC. Encoded protein: CASSQKGGLAGVGSYEQYF.

The chain employs TRBV29-1 and TRBJ1-2; D perhaps matches TRBD1 (5 bases). The germline V and J ends were trimmed by 1 base and 4 bases, with 13 bases remaining between them. This CDR3 has 14 residues. Germline CDR1 reads SQVTM; CDR2 reads ANQGSEA. DNA for the CDR3: TGCAGCGTTGAAGGTGCCGGGGCGGGCTATGGCTACACCTTC. As protein: CSVEGAGAGYGYTF.

This clone was seen just once. The chain is built from TRBV19 and TRBJ1-1; TRBD1 aligns across 7 bases. Germline V lookup: CDR1 LNHDA, CDR2 SQIVND (reference sequence). The V gene end was trimmed by 5 bases and the J gene end by 3 bases; junction bases not matched to a gene: 9. CDR3 length equals 15 residues. The CDR3 here is CASSSHRGVDTEAFF. DNA for the CDR3: TGTGCCAGTAGTTCCCACAGGGGTGTCGACACTGAAGCTTTCTTT.

CDR3 nucleotides: TGCGCCAGCAGCTTGCAGGGGGCCGGTACAGATACGCAGTATTTT. Translating gives CASSLQGAGTDTQYF. The chain carries TRBV5-1 and TRBJ2-3, with 8 bases lining up with TRBD1. Per germline, CDR1 SGHRS and CDR2 YFSETQ. Trimming cost V 1 base and J 3 bases; bases outside gene matches: 4. The CDR3 spans 15 residues.

The J gene is TRBJ1-5, the V gene TRBV7-3; tentatively, D is TRBD1 (5 bases). V lost 1 base to trimming and J lost 4 bases, with 11 bases between them. Germline CDR1 and CDR2: SGHTA and FQGTGA. This CDR3 comprises 15 residues. In DNA, the CDR3 is TGTGCCAGCAGCTTAATGGGGGGTTCGAATCAGCCCCAGCATTTT. Amino acid sequence: CASSLMGGSNQPQHF. The complete variable domain, with remaining parts taken from reference TRBV7-3 and TRBJ1-5, reads GAGVSQTPSNKVTEKGKYVELRCDPISGHTALYWYRQSLGQGPEFLIYFQGTGAADDSGLPNDRFFAVRPEGSVSTLKIQRTERGDSAVYLCASSLMGGSNQPQHFGDGTRLSIL.

The rearrangement uses TRBV9 and TRBJ2-7; D ambiguous. The CDR3 has 14 amino acids. The germline V and J ends were trimmed by 3 bases and 1 base, with 11 bases remaining between them. The germline CDR1 and CDR2 sequences are SGDLS and YYNGEE. CDR3 bases: TGTGCCAGCAGCGCCGGAGTAGGGTCCTACGAGCAGTACTTC. Protein product: CASSAGVGSYEQYF.

The CDR3 region is CASSLTTTSNYGYTF. CDR3 coding DNA: TGCGCCAGCAGCTTGACCACGACCTCTAACTATGGCTACACCTTC. V and J are TRBV5-1 and TRBJ1-2; D call uncertain. Deletions cut 1 base from V and 0 bases from J, with 10 bases between. Germline V gene lookup returns CDR1 SGHRS and CDR2 YFSETQ. This CDR3 has 15 residues. Using reference TRBV5-1 and TRBJ1-2 for the parts outside the CDR3, the full variable domain is KAGVTQTPRYLIKTRGQQVTLSCSPISGHRSVSWYQQTPGQGLQFLFEYFSETQRNKGNFPGRFSGRQFSNSRSEMNVSTLELGDSALYLCASSLTTTSNYGYTFGSGTRLTVV.

The chain employs TRBV7-9 and TRBJ2-1, with TRBD1 identical over 7 bases. CDR1 and CDR2 from the germline V gene are SEHNR and FQNEAQ (reference sequence). CDR3 length equals 15 residues. Trimming removed 5 bases from V and 2 bases from J; junction bases left unmatched: 6. CDR3 DNA sequence: TGTGCCAGCAGCCACCCAGACAGGGCCTACAATGAGCAGTTCTTC. Protein sequence: CASSHPDRAYNEQFF. The full variable domain, in which reference TRBV7-9 and TRBJ2-1 provide the parts outside the CDR3, is DTGVSQNPRHKITKRGQNVTFRCDPISEHNRLYWYRQTLGQGPEFLTYFQNEAQLEKSRLLSDRFSAERPKGSFSTLEIQRTEQGDSAMYLCASSHPDRAYNEQFFGPGTRLTVL.